Listed below are T cell receptor beta chains from one sample, sequenced in a study of response to subunit inactivated influenza vaccine. TCRdb used MiXCR to reprocess the RT-PCR reads, holding one entry per CDR3 protein. Of more than 550,000 distinct CDR3 sequences listed, roughly 10% are singletons. The data also belong to a second study, concerning T cells expressing NK-cell markers.

Sequenced here: PBMCs from blood, sampled on the day of vaccination. These receptors originate from a man aged 50-59 years who received an inactivated influenza vaccine. Each CDR3 is given with its conserved first and last residue. The order of the fields is clone size, V gene, D gene, J gene, CDR3 protein, CDR3 DNA. A D gene is named only where the DNA matches it firmly. Size is stated for part of the rows, as once, few or many counts, or as a class when the clone is expanded.

size: few
V: TRBV12-3/TRBV12-4
D: TRBD1
J: TRBJ2-1
CDR3: CASSSGTGGIFEQFF
DNA: TGTGCCAGCAGCTCCGGGACAGGGGGCATATTTGAGCAGTTCTTC

size: few
V: TRBV13
D: NA
J: TRBJ2-2
CDR3: CASSPRIGELFF
DNA: TGTGCCAGCAGCCCTAGAATCGGGGAGCTGTTTTTT

size: many
V: TRBV5-5
D: TRBD2
J: TRBJ2-7
CDR3: CASSERLAGTYEQYF
DNA: TGTGCCAGCAGCGAGAGACTAGCGGGAACCTACGAGCAGTACTTC

size: NA
V: TRBV6-1
D: TRBD1
J: TRBJ1-5
CDR3: CASSETGSLGNQPQHF
DNA: TGTGCCAGCAGTGAGACAGGGAGTTTGGGCAATCAGCCCCAGCATTTT

size: few
V: TRBV9
D: TRBD1
J: TRBJ2-3
CDR3: CASSPGDRFTDTQYF
DNA: TGTGCCAGCAGCCCCGGGGACAGATTCACAGATACGCAGTATTTT

size: NA
V: TRBV20-1
D: TRBD1
J: TRBJ1-1
CDR3: CSARGTGGVEAFF
DNA: TGCAGTGCTAGGGGGACAGGGGGAGTTGAAGCTTTCTTT

size: many
V: TRBV5-1
D: TRBD2
J: TRBJ2-1
CDR3: CASSLHGTSITNEQFF
DNA: TGCGCCAGCAGCTTACACGGGACTAGCATTACCAATGAGCAGTTCTTC

size: few
V: TRBV28
D: TRBD1
J: TRBJ2-7
CDR3: CASRPTGTGSYEQYF
DNA: TGTGCCAGCAGACCGACCGGGACAGGGAGTTACGAGCAGTACTTC

size: NA
V: TRBV5-1
D: TRBD2
J: TRBJ2-7
CDR3: CASKDGTSGVYEQYF
DNA: TGCGCCAGCAAGGATGGGACTAGCGGGGTTTACGAGCAGTACTTC

size: NA
V: TRBV7-2
D: NA
J: TRBJ2-1
CDR3: CASSSMGGRYNEQFF
DNA: TGTGCCAGCAGCTCAATGGGGGGACGCTACAATGAGCAGTTCTTC